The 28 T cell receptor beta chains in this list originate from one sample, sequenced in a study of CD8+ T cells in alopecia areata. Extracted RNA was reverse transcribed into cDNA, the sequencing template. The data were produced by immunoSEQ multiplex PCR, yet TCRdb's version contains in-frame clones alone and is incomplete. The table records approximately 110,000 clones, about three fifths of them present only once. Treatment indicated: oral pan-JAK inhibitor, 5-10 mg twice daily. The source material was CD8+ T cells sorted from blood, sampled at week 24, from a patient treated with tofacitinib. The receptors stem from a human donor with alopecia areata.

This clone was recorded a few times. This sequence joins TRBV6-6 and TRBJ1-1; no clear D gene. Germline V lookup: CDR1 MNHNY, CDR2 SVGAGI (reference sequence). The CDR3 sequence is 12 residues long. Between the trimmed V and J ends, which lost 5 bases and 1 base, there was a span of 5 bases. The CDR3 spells CASSSENTEAFF. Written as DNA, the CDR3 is TGTGCCAGCAGTAGCGAGAACACTGAAGCTTTCTTT.

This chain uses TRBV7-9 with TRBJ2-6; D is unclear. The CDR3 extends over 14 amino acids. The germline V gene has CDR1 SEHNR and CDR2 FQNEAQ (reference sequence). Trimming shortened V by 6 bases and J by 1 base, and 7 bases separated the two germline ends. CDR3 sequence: CASRMGSGANVLTF. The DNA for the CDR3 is TGTGCCAGCAGAATGGGGTCTGGGGCCAACGTCCTGACTTTC.

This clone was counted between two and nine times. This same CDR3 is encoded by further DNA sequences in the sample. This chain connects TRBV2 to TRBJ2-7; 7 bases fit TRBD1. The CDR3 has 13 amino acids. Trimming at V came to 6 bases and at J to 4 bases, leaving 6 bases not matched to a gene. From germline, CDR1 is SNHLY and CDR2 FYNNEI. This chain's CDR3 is CASSLGQLYEQYF. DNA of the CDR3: TGTGCCAGCAGCTTGGGACAGCTGTACGAGCAGTACTTC. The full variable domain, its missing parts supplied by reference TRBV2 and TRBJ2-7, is EPEVTQTPSHQVTQMGQEVILRCVPISNHLYFYWYRQILGQKVEFLVSFYNNEISEKSEIFDDQFSVERPDGSNFTLKIRSTKLEDSAMYFCASSLGQLYEQYFGPGTRLTVT.

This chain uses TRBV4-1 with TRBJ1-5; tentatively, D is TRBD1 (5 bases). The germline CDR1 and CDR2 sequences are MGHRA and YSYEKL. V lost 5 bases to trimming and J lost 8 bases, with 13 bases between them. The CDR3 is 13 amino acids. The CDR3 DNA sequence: TGCGCCAGCAGCTTAGGGTTGGGGGAGCCCCAGCATTTT. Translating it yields CASSLGLGEPQHF.

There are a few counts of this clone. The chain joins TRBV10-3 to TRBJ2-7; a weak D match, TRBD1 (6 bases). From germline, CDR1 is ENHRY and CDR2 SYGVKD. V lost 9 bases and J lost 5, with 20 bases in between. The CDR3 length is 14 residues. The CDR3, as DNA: TGTGCCATTGGTGCAGGGGTCCCCCAACACGAGCAGTACTTC. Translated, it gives CAIGAGVPQHEQYF.

The CDR3 nucleotides are TGCAGCGTTGAAGAGGTTGGCAACATTCAGTACTTC. This sequence encodes CSVEEVGNIQYF. V and J are TRBV29-1 and TRBJ2-4; D not resolved. Germline V gene data show CDR1 as SQVTM and CDR2 as ANQGSEA. This CDR3 is 12 amino acids long. V gave up 0 bases and J gave up 7 bases, with 7 bases separating them.

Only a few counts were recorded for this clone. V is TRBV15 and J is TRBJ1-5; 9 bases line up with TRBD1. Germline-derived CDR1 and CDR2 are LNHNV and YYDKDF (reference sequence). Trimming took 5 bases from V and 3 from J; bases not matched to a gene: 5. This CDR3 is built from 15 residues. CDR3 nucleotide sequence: TGTGCCACCAGCGGAGGGACAGGGTCCAATCAGCCCCAGCATTTT. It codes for CATSGGTGSNQPQHF.

The CDR3 is CASEPLGTLTNEKLFF. CDR3 in DNA: TGTGCCAGCGAACCACTGGGTACACTCACTAATGAAAAACTGTTTTTT. The chain couples TRBV5-6 to TRBJ1-4, with D unclear. Germline V lookup: CDR1 SGHDT, CDR2 YYEEEE. The CDR3 spans 16 residues. V lost 7 bases and J 2 bases, leaving 18 bases between the germline ends.

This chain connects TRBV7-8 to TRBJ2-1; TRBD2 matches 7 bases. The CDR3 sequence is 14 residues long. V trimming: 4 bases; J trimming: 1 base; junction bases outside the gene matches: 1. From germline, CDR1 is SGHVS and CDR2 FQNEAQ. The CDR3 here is CASSSSGSYNEQFF. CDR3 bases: TGTGCCAGCAGCTCTAGCGGTTCCTACAATGAGCAGTTCTTC.

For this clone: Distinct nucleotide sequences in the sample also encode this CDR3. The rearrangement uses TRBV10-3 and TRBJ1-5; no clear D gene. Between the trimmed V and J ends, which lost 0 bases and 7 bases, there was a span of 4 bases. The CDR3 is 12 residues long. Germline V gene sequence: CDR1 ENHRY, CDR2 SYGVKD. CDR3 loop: CAISESDQPQHF. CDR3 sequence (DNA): TGTGCCATCAGTGAGTCGGACCAGCCCCAGCATTTT.

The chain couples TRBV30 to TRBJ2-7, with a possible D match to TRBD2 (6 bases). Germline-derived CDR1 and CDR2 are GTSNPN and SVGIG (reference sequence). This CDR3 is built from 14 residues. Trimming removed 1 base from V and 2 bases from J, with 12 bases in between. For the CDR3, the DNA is TGTGCCTGGAGTGGGGGGACTTTCCCCTACGAGCAGTACTTC. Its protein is CAWSGGTFPYEQYF.

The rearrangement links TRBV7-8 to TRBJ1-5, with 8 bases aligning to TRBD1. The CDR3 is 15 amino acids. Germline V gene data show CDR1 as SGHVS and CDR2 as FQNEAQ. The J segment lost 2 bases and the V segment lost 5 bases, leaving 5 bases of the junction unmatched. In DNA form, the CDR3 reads TGTGCCAGCAGCCCCCAGGGGGCTGGCAATCAGCCCCAGCATTTT. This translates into CASSPQGAGNQPQHF.

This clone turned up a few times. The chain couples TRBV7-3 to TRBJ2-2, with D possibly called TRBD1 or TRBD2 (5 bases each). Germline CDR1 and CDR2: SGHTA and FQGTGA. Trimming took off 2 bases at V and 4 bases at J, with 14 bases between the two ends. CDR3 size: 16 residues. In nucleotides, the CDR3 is TGTGCCAGCAGCTTAGATGGCCGGGACCTCACCGGGGAGCTGTTTTTT. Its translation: CASSLDGRDLTGELFF.

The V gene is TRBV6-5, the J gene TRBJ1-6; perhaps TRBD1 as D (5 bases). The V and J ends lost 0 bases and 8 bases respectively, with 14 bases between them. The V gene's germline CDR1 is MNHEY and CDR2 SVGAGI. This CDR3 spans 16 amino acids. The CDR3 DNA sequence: TGTGCCAGCAGTTACTCGGGGGAGGTAACGGATTCACCCCTCCACTTT. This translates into CASSYSGEVTDSPLHF.

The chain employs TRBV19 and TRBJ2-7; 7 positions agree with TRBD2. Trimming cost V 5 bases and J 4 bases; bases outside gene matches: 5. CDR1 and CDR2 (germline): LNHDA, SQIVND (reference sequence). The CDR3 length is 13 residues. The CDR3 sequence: CASSGDYSYEQYF. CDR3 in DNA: TGTGCCAGTAGTGGGGACTACTCATACGAGCAGTACTTC.

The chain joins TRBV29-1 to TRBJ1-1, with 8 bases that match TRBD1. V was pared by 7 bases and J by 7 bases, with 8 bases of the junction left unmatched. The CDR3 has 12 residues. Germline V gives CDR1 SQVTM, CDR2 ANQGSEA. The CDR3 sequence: CSAATGTGEAFF. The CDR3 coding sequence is TGCAGCGCTGCAACCGGGACAGGTGAAGCTTTCTTT.

CDR3 sequence reads: CASSLLLEEEQYF. The CDR3, as DNA: TGTGCCAGCAGCTTGCTTTTGGAGGAGGAGCAGTACTTC. The chain has TRBV5-4 and TRBJ2-7; D is possibly TRBD2 (5 bases). The germline V gene encodes CDR1 SGHNT and CDR2 YYREEE (reference sequence). This CDR3 is built from 13 residues. Trimming removed 1 base at V and 7 bases at J, with 12 bases between.

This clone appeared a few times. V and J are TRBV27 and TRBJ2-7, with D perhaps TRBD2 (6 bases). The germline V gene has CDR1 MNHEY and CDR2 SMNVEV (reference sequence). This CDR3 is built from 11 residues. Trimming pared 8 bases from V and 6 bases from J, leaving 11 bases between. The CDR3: CASRLGGEQYF. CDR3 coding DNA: TGTGCCAGCCGACTGGGGGGCGAGCAGTACTTC.

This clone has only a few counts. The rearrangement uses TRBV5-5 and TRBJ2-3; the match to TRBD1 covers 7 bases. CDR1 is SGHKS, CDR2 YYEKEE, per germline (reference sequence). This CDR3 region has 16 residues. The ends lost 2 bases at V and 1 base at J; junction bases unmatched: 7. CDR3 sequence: CASSFDDRARTDTQYF. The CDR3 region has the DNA TGTGCCAGCAGCTTTGACGACAGGGCGCGCACAGATACGCAGTATTTT.

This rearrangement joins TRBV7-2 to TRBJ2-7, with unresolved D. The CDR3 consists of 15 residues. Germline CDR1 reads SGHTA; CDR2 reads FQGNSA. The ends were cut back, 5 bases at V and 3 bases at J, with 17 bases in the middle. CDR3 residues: CASSPLDSLLYEQYF. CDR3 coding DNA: TGTGCCAGCAGCCCCCTAGACTCCCTTCTCTACGAGCAGTACTTC.

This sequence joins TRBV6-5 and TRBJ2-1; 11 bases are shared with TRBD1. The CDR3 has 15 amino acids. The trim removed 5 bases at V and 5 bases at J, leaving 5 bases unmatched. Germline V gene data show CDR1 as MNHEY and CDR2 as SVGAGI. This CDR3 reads CASSLGTGGHNEQFF. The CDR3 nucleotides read TGTGCCAGCAGTCTCGGGACAGGGGGACACAATGAGCAGTTCTTC.

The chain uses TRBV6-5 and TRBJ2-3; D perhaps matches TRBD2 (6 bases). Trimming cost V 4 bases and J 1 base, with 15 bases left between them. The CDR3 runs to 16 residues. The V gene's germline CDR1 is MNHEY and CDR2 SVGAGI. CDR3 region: CASSFTEGLGTDTQYF. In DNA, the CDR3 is TGTGCCAGCAGTTTCACGGAGGGGTTGGGCACAGATACGCAGTATTTT.

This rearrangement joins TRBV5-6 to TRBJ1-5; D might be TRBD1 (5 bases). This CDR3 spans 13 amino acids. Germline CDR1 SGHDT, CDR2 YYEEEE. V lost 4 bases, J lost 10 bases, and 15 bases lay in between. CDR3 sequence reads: CASSPGGATPQHF. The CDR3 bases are TGTGCCAGCAGCCCGGGCGGGGCCACTCCCCAGCATTTT. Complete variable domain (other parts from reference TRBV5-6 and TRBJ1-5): DAGVTQSPTHLIKTRGQQVTLRCSPKSGHDTVSWYQQALGQGPQFIFQYYEEEERQRGNFPDRFSGHQFPNYSSELNVNALLLGDSALYLCASSPGGATPQHFGDGTRLSIL.

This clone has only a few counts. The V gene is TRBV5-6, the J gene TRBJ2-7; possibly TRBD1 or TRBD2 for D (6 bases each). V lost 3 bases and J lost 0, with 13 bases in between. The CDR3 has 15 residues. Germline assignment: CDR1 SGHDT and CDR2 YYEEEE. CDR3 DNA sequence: TGTGCCAGCAGCTCCGCGGGACACAGCTCCTACGAGCAGTACTTC. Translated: CASSSAGHSSYEQYF.

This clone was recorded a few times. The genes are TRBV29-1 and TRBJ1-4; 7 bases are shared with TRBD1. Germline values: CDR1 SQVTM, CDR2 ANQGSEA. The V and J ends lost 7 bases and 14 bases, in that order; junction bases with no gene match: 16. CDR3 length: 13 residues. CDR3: CSGPGQWVSWLFF. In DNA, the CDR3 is TGCAGCGGCCCGGGACAGTGGGTATCGTGGCTGTTTTTT.

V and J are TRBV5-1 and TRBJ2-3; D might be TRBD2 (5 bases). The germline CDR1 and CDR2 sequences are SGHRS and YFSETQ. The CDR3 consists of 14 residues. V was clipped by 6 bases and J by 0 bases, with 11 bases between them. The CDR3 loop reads CASNHRGSTDTQYF. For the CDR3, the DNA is TGCGCCAGCAACCACCGCGGGAGCACAGATACGCAGTATTTT.

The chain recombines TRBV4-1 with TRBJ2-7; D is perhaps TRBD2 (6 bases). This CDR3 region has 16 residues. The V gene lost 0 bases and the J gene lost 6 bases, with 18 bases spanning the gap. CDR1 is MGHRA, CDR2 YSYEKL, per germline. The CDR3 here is CASSQDEGRGISEQYF. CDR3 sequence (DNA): TGCGCCAGCAGCCAAGATGAGGGACGGGGGATATCCGAGCAGTACTTC.

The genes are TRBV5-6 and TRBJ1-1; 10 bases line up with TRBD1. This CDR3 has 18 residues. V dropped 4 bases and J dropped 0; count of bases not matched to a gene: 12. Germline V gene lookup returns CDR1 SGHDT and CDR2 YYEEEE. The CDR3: CASSAPGQGFQMNTEAFF. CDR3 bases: TGTGCCAGCAGCGCCCCGGGACAGGGGTTCCAAATGAACACTGAAGCTTTCTTT.